This T cell receptor beta chain was found in a study of cytomegalovirus exposure and HLA in healthy donors. Study-wide points: Later on, an analysis showed TCR association rates differing by HLA locus, with DRB1 the most and HLA-C the fewest. Analysis was performed later, and it showed HLA-associated TCR beta chains to be more clonally expanded than equally common others. In a later analysis, more than 15,000 TCR beta sequences were associated with HLA alleles at 0.05 false discovery rate. TCR beta V- and J-gene trimming, according to a later analysis, was linked to a missense DCLRE1C variant.

PCR was performed using 60 Vbeta and 13 Jbeta primers. Produced via immunoSEQ multiplex PCR; TCRdb's table is partial and in-frame only. This sample contains around 130,000 clones. For this clone: Its antigen is currently unknown.

The V segment lost 0 bases and the J segment 4 bases; nucleotides outside the gene matches: 7. CDR1 is LNHNV, CDR2 YYDKDF, per germline (reference sequence). This CDR3 is 17 amino acids long. Sequencing used PBMCs. The chain carries TRBV15 and TRBJ2-3; 10 bases line up with TRBD2. This sequence originates from a woman aged 60-75 years in good health and CMV-seronegative. The CDR3 sequence: CATSRDVLAGVPDTQYF. For the CDR3, the DNA is TGTGCCACCAGCAGAGATGTCCTAGCGGGAGTTCCAGATACGCAGTATTTT.